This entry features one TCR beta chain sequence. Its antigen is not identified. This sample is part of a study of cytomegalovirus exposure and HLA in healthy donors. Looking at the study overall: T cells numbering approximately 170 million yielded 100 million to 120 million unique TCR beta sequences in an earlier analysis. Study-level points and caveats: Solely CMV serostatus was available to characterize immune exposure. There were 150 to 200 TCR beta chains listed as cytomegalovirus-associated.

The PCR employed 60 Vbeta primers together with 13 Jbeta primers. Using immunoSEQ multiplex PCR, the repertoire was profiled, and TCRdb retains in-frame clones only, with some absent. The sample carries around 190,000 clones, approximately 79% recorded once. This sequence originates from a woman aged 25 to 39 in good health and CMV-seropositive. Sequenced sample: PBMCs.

In DNA form, the CDR3 reads TGTGCCAGCAGCCGAGACAGGGTGGGCGGGGAGCTGTTTTTT. Translating it yields CASSRDRVGGELFF. The chain uses TRBV5-4 and TRBJ2-2, with 7 positions matching TRBD1. The germline V gene encodes CDR1 SGHNT and CDR2 YYREEE (reference sequence). The CDR3 contains 14 residues. With 4 bases clipped from V and 7 bases from J, the junction kept 7 bases outside the gene matches.